This T cell receptor beta chain was recovered during a study of blood T cell repertoires in COVID-19. The CDR3 length is 17 residues. Germline V lookup: CDR1 SGHDN, CDR2 FVKESK. V lost 1 base, J lost 0 bases, and 5 bases stayed unmatched. Here immunoSEQ multiplex PCR was the method, and the copy in TCRdb shows in-frame clones only, minus some. The data contain about 230,000 clones, under 90% of them singletons. Participants' reported clinical history set cohort assignment. The J gene is TRBJ2-1, the V gene TRBV14; 8 bases are a match to TRBD2. The TCR originated in a man aged 18 to 30 who had recovered from COVID-19. The sequencing input was PBMCs or T cells enriched from blood (not recorded which). The CDR3 nucleotides are TGTGCCAGCAGCCAAGGGCGGGAGGTTCCCTCCTACAATGAGCAGTTCTTC. Protein sequence: CASSQGREVPSYNEQFF.